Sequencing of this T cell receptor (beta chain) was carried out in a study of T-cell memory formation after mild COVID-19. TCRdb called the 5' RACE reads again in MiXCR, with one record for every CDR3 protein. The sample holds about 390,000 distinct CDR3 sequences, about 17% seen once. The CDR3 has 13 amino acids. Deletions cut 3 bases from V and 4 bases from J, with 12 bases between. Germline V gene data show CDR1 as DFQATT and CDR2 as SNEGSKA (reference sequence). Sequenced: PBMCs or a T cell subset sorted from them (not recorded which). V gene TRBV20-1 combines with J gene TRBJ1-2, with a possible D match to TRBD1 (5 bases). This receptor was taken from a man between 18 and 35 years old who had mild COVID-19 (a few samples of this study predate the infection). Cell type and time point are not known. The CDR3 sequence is CSASRSGFYGYTF. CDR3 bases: TGCAGTGCTAGTCGTTCAGGGTTCTATGGCTACACCTTC.